This is a list of T cell receptor beta chains from one sample in a study of blood T cell repertoires in COVID-19. TCRdb's copy holds only in-frame clones and misses some; the assay was immunoSEQ multiplex PCR. The table lists around 100,000 clones, approximately 84% of them singletons. The sample was peripheral blood. The origin of the receptors is an older woman with acute or convalescent COVID-19. The CDR3 runs from the conserved cysteine through the conserved F or W. D genes are given only for firm matches. Only part of the rows carry a size: once, few, many, or a class if the clone is expanded.

J gene | clone size | CDR3 length | D gene | V gene | CDR3 DNA | CDR3 protein
TRBJ1-5 | - | 15 | - | TRBV3-1/TRBV3-2 | TGTGCCAGCAGTCCGGACAGCAATAGCAATCAGCCCCAGCATTTT | CASSPDSNSNQPQHF
TRBJ1-2 | once | 12 | TRBD1 | TRBV2 | TGTGCCAGCAGTGGGACAGGCTATGGCTACACCTTC | CASSGTGYGYTF
TRBJ2-7 | - | 14 | TRBD1 | TRBV5-1 | TGCGCCAGCAGCCGGGACAGGGGTTCCTACGAGCAGTACTTC | CASSRDRGSYEQYF
TRBJ2-1 | - | 17 | TRBD2 | TRBV7-3 | TGTGCCAGCAGCCGGGGACTAGCGCGGAGCTCCTACAATGAGCAGTTCTTC | CASSRGLARSSYNEQFF
TRBJ2-7 | - | 15 | - | TRBV5-4 | TGTGCCAGCAGCCTGAGGGCTCGGCAGGTCTGCGAGCAGTACTTC | CASSLRARQVCEQYF
TRBJ1-2 | - | 14 | TRBD1 | TRBV4-2 | TGTGCCAGCAGCCGATCACAGGGGATGGACGGCTACACCTTC | CASSRSQGMDGYTF
TRBJ1-1 | few | 13 | - | TRBV9 | TGTGCCAGCAGCGCGCGAAGGGGAACTGAAGCTTTCTTT | CASSARRGTEAFF
TRBJ2-5 | once | 13 | TRBD1 | TRBV6-5 | TGTGCCAGCAGGCGGACAGGGGCCGAGACCCAGTACTTC | CASRRTGAETQYF
TRBJ1-2 | few | 14 | TRBD1 | TRBV10-3 | TGTGCCATCAACGTTGGACAGGGGGCACATGGCTACACCTTC | CAINVGQGAHGYTF
TRBJ2-7 | - | 15 | TRBD1 | TRBV4-2 | TGTGCCAGCAGCATGTTGGGGGACAGGGGGCACGAGCAGTACTTC | CASSMLGDRGHEQYF
TRBJ1-1 | - | 14 | - | TRBV28 | TGTGCCAGCAGTCTAAACAGGGAGAACACTGAAGCTTTCTTT | CASSLNRENTEAFF
TRBJ1-1 | - | 13 | - | TRBV7-2 | TGTGCCAGCAGCTCTATGGCGGCCACTGAAGCTTTCTTT | CASSSMAATEAFF
TRBJ2-5 | - | 14 | - | TRBV15 | TGTGCCACCAGCAGCAGGGGCCCGGTCGAGACCCAGTACTTC | CATSSRGPVETQYF
TRBJ2-1 | - | 17 | TRBD1 | TRBV24-1 | TGTGCCACCAGTGATAGAGGACAGGGACGGAGGGACAATGAGCAGTTCTTC | CATSDRGQGRRDNEQFF
TRBJ1-6 | once | 17 | - | TRBV9 | TGTGCCAGCAGCGTAGAACAGGGTGGGTCCTATAATTCACCCCTCCACTTT | CASSVEQGGSYNSPLHF
TRBJ2-1 | - | 15 | - | TRBV7-9 | TGTGCCAGCAGCCGAATCGGAGCGGGCTACAATGAGCAGTTCTTC | CASSRIGAGYNEQFF
TRBJ1-5 | - | 14 | - | TRBV7-2 | TGTGCCAGCAGCTTAGCGCGGGGGGCCCAGCCCCAGCATTTT | CASSLARGAQPQHF
TRBJ1-4 | - | 16 | TRBD1 | TRBV3-1/TRBV3-2 | TGTGCCAGCAGCCAAGATCTCAACAGGGGTGGTGAAAAACTGTTTTTT | CASSQDLNRGGEKLFF
TRBJ2-7 | - | 18 | TRBD2 | TRBV10-3 | TGTGCCATCAGTGAGCCCGGTCCCGGGACTAGCGGCACCTACGAGCAGTACTTC | CAISEPGPGTSGTYEQYF
TRBJ2-5 | - | 14 | - | TRBV3-1/TRBV3-2 | TGTGCCAGCAGCCAAGACTGGGCCCAAGAGACCCAGTACTTC | CASSQDWAQETQYF
TRBJ2-1 | - | 16 | TRBD2 | TRBV5-3 | TGTGCCAGAAGCTTGAGGACTAGCGGGGGACACAATGAGCAGTTCTTC | CARSLRTSGGHNEQFF
TRBJ2-7 | once | 18 | TRBD1 | TRBV10-3 | TGTGCCATCCGACCGGGACAGGGAAGGGCTGAGGGCTCCTACGAGCAGTACTTC | CAIRPGQGRAEGSYEQYF
TRBJ1-3 | - | 16 | TRBD1 | TRBV28 | TGTGCCAGCAGTTCCTCCCGGACAGGTTTTTTAGACACCATATATTTT | CASSSSRTGFLDTIYF
TRBJ1-1 | - | 14 | - | TRBV2 | TGTGCCAGCAGTCCCACCGGCGAGGGCACTGAAGCTTTCTTT | CASSPTGEGTEAFF
TRBJ1-2 | - | 13 | - | TRBV3-1/TRBV3-2 | TGTGCCAGCAGCCAAGTCGCGGGATATGGCTACACCTTC | CASSQVAGYGYTF
TRBJ2-1 | - | 15 | - | TRBV7-8 | TGTGCCAGCAGCTTAGGGAGGGCGCTTTACAATGAGCAGTTCTTC | CASSLGRALYNEQFF
TRBJ1-1 | - | 15 | TRBD1 | TRBV5-5 | TGTGCCAGCAGCCAACCCGGGACAGTGAACACTGAAGCTTTCTTT | CASSQPGTVNTEAFF
TRBJ1-2 | - | 11 | - | TRBV18 | TGTGCCAGCTCTCAATCCGGGGGCTACACCTTC | CASSQSGGYTF
TRBJ1-2 | few | 13 | TRBD1 | TRBV28 | TGTGCCAGCAGTGAGGGGGCTGAGAATGGCTACACCTTC | CASSEGAENGYTF
TRBJ2-1 | - | 16 | TRBD2 | TRBV4-1 | TGCGCCAGCAGCCAGACGACTAGCGGGAAGTACAATGAGCAGTTCTTC | CASSQTTSGKYNEQFF
TRBJ1-5 | - | 15 | - | TRBV6-1 | TGTGCCAGCAGTGACGGGGGGACTGACAATCAGCCCCAGCATTTT | CASSDGGTDNQPQHF
TRBJ2-7 | - | 15 | TRBD2 | TRBV2 | TGTGCCAGCTTTATTAGCGGGGGCTCCACTTACGAGCAGTACTTC | CASFISGGSTYEQYF
TRBJ2-1 | once | 10 | - | TRBV21-1 | TGTGCCAGCAAAGGGAGCGGGCAGTTCTTC | CASKGSGQFF
TRBJ1-2 | - | 18 | TRBD1 | TRBV12-5 | TGTGCTAGTGGTTTGTTGCCGGGACAGGGGTCTAAAAGCTATGGCTACACCTTC | CASGLLPGQGSKSYGYTF
TRBJ2-5 | - | 15 | TRBD2 | TRBV30 | TGTGCCTGGAGTGTACGCGGGGGGCGGATTGGGACCCAGTACTTC | CAWSVRGGRIGTQYF